This T cell receptor (beta chain) was obtained from a study of cytotoxic CD8 clonotypes in ibrutinib-treated CLL. About the study: Results showed about 25 partial and 2 complete responses; following median around 68 months, roughly 15 remained remitted, about 12 advanced. Whole-study findings and limits: Stable or contracted on treatment, public clonotypes were also uncommon. Sustained-remission patients were sampled at one set of times and progressing patients at different ones.

The germline V and J ends were trimmed by 6 bases and 6 bases, with 18 bases remaining between them. Germline assignment: CDR1 SGHRS and CDR2 YFSETQ. This CDR3 has 15 residues. Of note for this clone: Its target is unknown.

Profiling relied on immunoSEQ multiplex PCR, and the TCRdb table lists in-frame clones only, not all of them. Of about 140,000 clones detected, 75% to 95% appear once; the ten largest clones hold 10% to 11%. Here the sequenced sample was PBMCs, taken after 12 months of ibrutinib treatment. This TCR was recovered from a human donor with chronic lymphocytic leukemia. The rearrangement joins TRBV5-1 to TRBJ1-4; D might be TRBD1 (5 bases). The CDR3 coding sequence is TGCGCCAGCACCTCCCAGTCGATAGGGGATGAAAAACTGTTTTTT. Its translation is CASTSQSIGDEKLFF. Based on the CDR3 plus reference TRBV5-1 and TRBJ1-4, the full variable domain is KAGVTQTPRYLIKTRGQQVTLSCSPISGHRSVSWYQQTPGQGLQFLFEYFSETQRNKGNFPGRFSGRQFSNSRSEMNVSTLELGDSALYLCASTSQSIGDEKLFFGSGTQLSVL.